This T cell receptor (beta chain) emerged from a study of blood T cell repertoires in COVID-19. Across the whole study: Researchers got acute and convalescent COVID-19 samples from the United States, Italy and Spain. In each case, the material was cDNA or gDNA derived from T cells, B-cell-depleted T cells, or PBMCs.

This CDR3 is built from 14 residues. The germline CDR1 and CDR2 sequences are SGHKS and YYEKEE (reference sequence). The ends lost 7 bases at V and 5 bases at J; junction bases unmatched: 11. Authors' data handling: Reference gene primer amplification in the assay estimated nucleated cell counts. Sequencing used immunoSEQ multiplex PCR; TCRdb keeps in-frame clones, though not all of them. V, J and clone size are those of that table, while D and trimming were read from the DNA. The sample carries some 31,000 clones, 81% recorded once. The sequence was obtained from a man in his 70s with COVID-19, enrolled during active disease. The rearrangement joins TRBV5-5 to TRBJ2-7, with 8 bases identical to TRBD1. The specimen sequenced was peripheral blood. The CDR3 here is CASLQTGGFDEQYF. As DNA, the CDR3 is TGTGCCAGCTTACAAACAGGGGGGTTTGACGAGCAGTACTTC.